This TCR beta chain appears in the sequencing data of a study of patients and donors after allogeneic stem cell transplantation. The CDR3 is made up of 13 amino acids. V was pared by 6 bases and J by 4 bases, with 5 bases of the junction left unmatched. The V gene's germline CDR1 is PRHDT and CDR2 FYEKMQ (reference sequence). Using its own MiXCR run on the RT-PCR reads, TCRdb lists one record per CDR3 protein. The table records 200,000 to 250,000 distinct CDR3 sequences, 13% to 15% of them present only once. The TCR sequence derives from a human donor who was either an allogeneic HSCT recipient or a stem cell or donor lymphocyte infusion donor (not recorded which). It is not recorded whose cells these are; they may come from a transplant donor. Specimen: blood, either unsorted or a sorted T cell fraction (not recorded which). This chain joins TRBV13 and TRBJ2-7; 8 bases map to TRBD1. CDR3 sequence reads: CASRNGTGYEQYF. As DNA, the CDR3 is TGTGCCAGCAGGAACGGGACAGGTTACGAGCAGTACTTC.